This TCR beta chain was recorded in a study of T-cell memory formation after mild COVID-19. The table lists this clonotype with a few counts. TCRdb reprocessed the 5' RACE reads via MiXCR and lists one record per CDR3 protein. Here the sample spans roughly 250,000 distinct CDR3 sequences, 16% being singletons. Sequenced: PBMCs or a T cell subset sorted from them (not recorded which). The receptor was derived from a man aged 18 to 29 who had mild COVID-19 (a few samples of this study predate the infection). Cell type and time point are not known.

The CDR3 here is CASSVAPTSNTGELFF. The DNA for the CDR3 is TGTGCCAGCAGCGTAGCCCCCACGTCGAACACCGGGGAGCTGTTTTTT. The chain combines TRBV9 with TRBJ2-2; D ambiguous. Germline loops: CDR1 SGDLS, CDR2 YYNGEE. The CDR3 consists of 16 residues. Deletions cut 0 bases from V and 0 bases from J, with 9 bases between.